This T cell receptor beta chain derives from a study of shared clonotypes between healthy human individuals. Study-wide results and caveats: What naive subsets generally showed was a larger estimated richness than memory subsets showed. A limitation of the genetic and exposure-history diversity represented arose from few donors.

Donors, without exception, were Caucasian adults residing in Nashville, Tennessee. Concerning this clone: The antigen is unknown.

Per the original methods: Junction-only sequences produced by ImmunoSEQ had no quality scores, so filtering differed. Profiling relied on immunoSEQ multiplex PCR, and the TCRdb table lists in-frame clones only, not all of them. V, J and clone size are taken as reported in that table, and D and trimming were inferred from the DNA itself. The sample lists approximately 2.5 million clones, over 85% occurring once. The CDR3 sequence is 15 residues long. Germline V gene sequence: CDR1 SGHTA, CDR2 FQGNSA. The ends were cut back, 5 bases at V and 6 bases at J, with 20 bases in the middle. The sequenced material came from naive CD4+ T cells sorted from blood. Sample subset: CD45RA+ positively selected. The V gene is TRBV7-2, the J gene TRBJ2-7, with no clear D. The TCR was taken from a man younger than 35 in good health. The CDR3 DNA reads TGTGCCAGCAGCCCCCGACTTATTAGTTCTGCCGAGCAGTACTTC. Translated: CASSPRLISSAEQYF.